This entry describes one T cell receptor beta chain. This record comes from a study of T cells in localized non-small cell lung cancer. The CDR3 is made up of 14 amino acids. Germline V lookup: CDR1 SGHAT, CDR2 FQNNGV. V shed 4 bases, J shed 7 bases, and the junction held 6 bases outside the gene matches. Libraries were prepared by immunoSEQ multiplex PCR; TCRdb keeps only in-frame clonotypes and omits some of them. The repertoire includes 25,000 to 35,000 clones, around 90% of them detected once, and just under 3% sits in the top ten. Specimen: peripheral blood, collected before any cancer treatment. The chain employs TRBV11-2 and TRBJ2-2; 7 bases align to TRBD1. The clonotype was recovered from a female donor older than 55 with stage I lung adenocarcinoma. The CDR3 is CASSSMDRSGELFF. The CDR3 DNA follows: TGTGCCAGCAGCTCCATGGACAGGAGCGGGGAGCTGTTTTTT.